The rows below give T cell receptor beta chains drawn from one sample of a study of spatial heterogeneity in lung cancer. MiXCR was run by TCRdb on the 5' RACE reads, yielding one entry per CDR3 protein. The sample has some 3,800 distinct CDR3 sequences, roughly 10% seen once. The sample here was lung tumor tissue, taken at surgery. Receptors originate from a male donor with early-stage non-small cell lung cancer. Each CDR3 is given with its conserved first and last residue. A D gene is named only where the DNA matches it firmly. Clone size is given for some rows only: seen once, a few or many times, or a class if the clone is expanded.

medium-sized	TRBV11-3	-	14	TRBJ2-2	TGTGCCAGCAGCAAGGATCAGAACACCGGGGAGCTGTTTTTT	CASSKDQNTGELFF
many	TRBV6-6	-	14	TRBJ2-7	TGTGCCAGCAGTTACTCCGAGACAACCTACGAGCAGTACTTC	CASSYSETTYEQYF
medium-sized	TRBV11-1	TRBD1	15	TRBJ2-7	TGTGCCAGCAGCTTAGGAGGGGGCACGGTCTACGAGCAGTACTTC	CASSLGGGTVYEQYF
many	TRBV5-1	-	16	TRBJ2-3	TGCGCCAGCAGCTTGACAGGAGACGCCGATACAGATACGCAGTATTTT	CASSLTGDADTDTQYF
-	TRBV7-2	TRBD1	15	TRBJ1-5	TGTGCCAGCAGCACGAGACAGGGGCCAAATCAGCCCCAGCATTTT	CASSTRQGPNQPQHF
medium-sized	TRBV28	TRBD2	15	TRBJ2-7	TGTGCCAGCAGTTTGGGGACTAGCGCCTCCTACGAGCAGTACTTC	CASSLGTSASYEQYF
few	TRBV3-1	-	15	TRBJ2-5	TGTGCCAGCAGCCGCGACCAGGGGTTAGCAGAGACCCAGTACTTC	CASSRDQGLAETQYF
medium-sized	TRBV7-8	TRBD1	15	TRBJ2-5	TGTGCCAGCAGCTTATTTAATAGGGGGCAGGAGACCCAGTACTTC	CASSLFNRGQETQYF
large	TRBV6-4	-	13	TRBJ2-3	TGTGCCAGCAGTTTCCGGATCACAGATACGCAGTATTTT	CASSFRITDTQYF
-	TRBV7-7	-	15	TRBJ2-2	TGTGCTAGCAGCCCTAATGGACTGGCAGCCGGGGAGCTGTTTTTT	CASSPNGLAAGELFF
medium-sized	TRBV7-2	-	13	TRBJ2-2	TGTGCCAGCAGCGCAACTAGCACCGGGGAGCTGTTTTTT	CASSATSTGELFF
many	TRBV27	-	15	TRBJ2-1	TGTGCCAGCACCTCCCCCCCCGTCTCCAACAATGAGCAGTTCTTC	CASTSPPVSNNEQFF
-	TRBV7-9	TRBD2	14	TRBJ2-1	TGTGCTAGCGGGCGGGCTAGCGGAGATAATGAGCAGTTCTTC	CASGRASGDNEQFF
medium-sized	TRBV6-9	-	10	TRBJ2-7	TGTGCCAGCACCCCCAGGGTGCAGTACTTC	CASTPRVQYF
many	TRBV6-4	-	14	TRBJ2-3	TGTGCCAGCAGTGCTATGGCTAGCACAGATACGCAGTATTTT	CASSAMASTDTQYF
medium-sized	TRBV21-1	-	14	TRBJ2-7	TGTGCCAGCAGCTACCCGGGACAGGGCTACGAGCAGTACTTC	CASSYPGQGYEQYF
many	TRBV7-2	TRBD2	16	TRBJ2-5	TGTGCCAGCAGCTTAGCGCGACTAGCGGGGCAAGAGACCCAGTACTTC	CASSLARLAGQETQYF
medium-sized	TRBV7-3	TRBD1	15	TRBJ1-1	TGTGCCAGCAGCCCCAGGGGGGATATGAACACTGAAGCTTTCTTT	CASSPRGDMNTEAFF
few	TRBV28	-	15	TRBJ2-2	TGTGCCAGCAGTTTAATTAAAGGGTTCTCCGGGGAGCTGTTTTTT	CASSLIKGFSGELFF
-	TRBV7-9	TRBD1	15	TRBJ2-6	TGTGCCAGCAGTTATGACAGGGCTGGGGCCAACGTCCTGACTTTC	CASSYDRAGANVLTF
few	TRBV5-1	-	14	TRBJ2-1	TGCGCCAGCAGCCCACTCAGCTCCTACAATGAGCAGTTCTTC	CASSPLSSYNEQFF
medium-sized	TRBV6-6	-	12	TRBJ1-1	TGTGCCAGCAGAAGCCGGGACACTGAAGCTTTCTTT	CASRSRDTEAFF
few	TRBV12-5	-	14	TRBJ1-1	TGTGCTAGTGGTTTAACCACTCAGAACACTGAAGCTTTCTTT	CASGLTTQNTEAFF